This T cell receptor beta chain derives from a study of blood T cell repertoires in COVID-19 (dated by TCRdb to about 2020). Context from the whole study: The collaborator samples originated in the United States, Italy and Spain and spanned the acute and convalescent phases of COVID-19. The prospective study material was composed of cDNA or gDNA derived from T cells, B-cell-depleted T cells, or PBMCs. The samples were drawn from two sources: the first 160 participants of the ongoing ImmuneRACE study, and 1,254 subjects contributed by 6 global collaborators. The dataset comprised deeply sampled blood TCRbeta repertoires from subjects exposed to, actively infected with, or recovered from COVID-19. The repertoires were released in a freely available public database meant as a resource for research on the immune response to SARS-CoV-2. Where available, HLA class I and class II types were taken from metadata supplied by the sample provider and were not determined by assay-based typing. The sample metadata nearly always contained a de-identified subject ID, COVID-19 status, age in years and sex. Results the study describes overall, beyond this receptor: The quantity of clinical and demographic metadata differed by source and by participant and was supplied without curation.

Enrolling through a virtual design, the prospective study's participants ranged in age from roughly 18 to 89 years and lived across 24 United States geographic areas. To assign participants to cohorts, the prospective study relied on clinical history that participants themselves reported in a screening survey and a study questionnaire. Recovered participants in ImmuneRACE Cohort 3 were defined as having two consecutive negative NP/OP PCR tests, clearance from a healthcare professional, or resolution of symptoms. In the prospective study, whole blood, serum and a nasopharyngeal or oropharyngeal swab were collected from each participant by mobile phlebotomists. Over an approximately two-month period, participants in the prospective study had the option of providing additional blood draws and questionnaires. Before DNA extraction, prospective study blood samples were shipped either frozen or at room temperature.

TCRbeta CDR3 regions were amplified from genomic DNA using the immunoSEQ Assay, a bias-controlled multiplex PCR. From the authors' description of their analysis: Within the assay, amplification of reference gene primers was used to estimate how many nucleated cells each sample contained. Sequence reads were collapsed and filtered to measure the absolute abundance of every unique TCRbeta CDR3 rearrangement. Productive Simpson clonality was computed per sample as the square root of Simpson's diversity index over productive rearrangements. Here the immuneACCESS table is served through TCRdb, limited to in-frame sequences with V and J called. Missing clones are a known gap in these copies; in checked studies unresolved V genes cover under half, and the rest lacks a known reason. D and trimming come from the DNA, and the V and J calls and clone size come from that table. Here the sample has under 200,000 clones; roughly 82% occur a single time. The top ten clones comprise approximately 10% of the sample.

The germline V gene (reference sequence) sets CDR1 to WNHNN and CDR2 to SYGVQD. The CDR3, cysteine through phenylalanine, is 14 amino acids long. The entry retains the CDR3 DNA only, 42 bases that are in frame from base 1. At the junction V is shortened by 0 bases and J by 5 bases, with 10 bases in between. Regarding this clone: The antigen it binds to is not known. No clone much larger than this one lies a single base away; base qualities are absent.

The sequenced sample was PBMCs or T cells enriched from blood (not recorded which). The sequence links TRBV10-1 to TRBJ2-5; there is no confident call for the D gene. This sequence was found in a man aged 50 to 59 who had recovered from COVID-19. At the DNA level, the sequence is TGCGCCAGCAGTGAGTCGGGTCAGGCGGAGACCCAGTACTTC. Its product reads: CASSESGQAETQYF.